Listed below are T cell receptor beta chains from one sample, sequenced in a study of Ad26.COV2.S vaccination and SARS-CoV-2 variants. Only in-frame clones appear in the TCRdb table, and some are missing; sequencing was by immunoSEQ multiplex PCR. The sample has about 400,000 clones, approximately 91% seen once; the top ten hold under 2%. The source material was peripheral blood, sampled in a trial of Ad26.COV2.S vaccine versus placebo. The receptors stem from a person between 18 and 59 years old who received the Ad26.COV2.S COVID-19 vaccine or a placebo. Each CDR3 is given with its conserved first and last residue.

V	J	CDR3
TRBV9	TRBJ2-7	CASSVDPSYEQYF
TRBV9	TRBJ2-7	CASSVAAGEGYEQYF
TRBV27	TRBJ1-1	CASSFQIYTEAFF
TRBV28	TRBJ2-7	CASSHGQGNEQYF
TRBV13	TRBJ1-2	CASSRVGGIYGYTF
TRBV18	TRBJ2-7	CASSPSDDRPYEQYF
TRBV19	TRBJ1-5	CASSKGHQPQHF
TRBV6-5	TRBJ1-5	CASRGWGRGPQHF
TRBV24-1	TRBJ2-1	CATSRTQRGLGEQFF
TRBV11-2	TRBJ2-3	CASSPELVSNTQYF
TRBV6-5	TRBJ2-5	CASSKGHPQETQYF
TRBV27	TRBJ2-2	CASSLYPSVRRELFF
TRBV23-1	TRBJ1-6	CASSSTVWPSQNNSPLHF
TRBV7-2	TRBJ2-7	CASSFLAGGGEQYF
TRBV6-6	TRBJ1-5	CASSYGTARNQPQHF
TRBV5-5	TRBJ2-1	CASSLDWYNEQFF
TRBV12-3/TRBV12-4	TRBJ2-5	CASSLDGVETQYF
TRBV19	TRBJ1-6	CASSSPGGANSPLHF
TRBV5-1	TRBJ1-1	CASRPSENTEAFF
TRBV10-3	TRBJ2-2	CAISDGDGGELFF
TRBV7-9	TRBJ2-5	CASSLLSGQHSETQYF
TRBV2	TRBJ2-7	CASNAGLAGVEQYF
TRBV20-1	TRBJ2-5	CSASYWKEETQYF
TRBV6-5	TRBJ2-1	CASSSRDADNEQFF
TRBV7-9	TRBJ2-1	CASSLFWGRLAVYNEQFF
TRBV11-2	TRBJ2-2	CASTLKITGARITGELFF
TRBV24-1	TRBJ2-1	CATSDRDLKGEQFF
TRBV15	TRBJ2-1	CATSRKSTRSSYNEQFF
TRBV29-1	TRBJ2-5	CSVASLRETQYF
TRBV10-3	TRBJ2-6	CAIEEEGTGANVLTF
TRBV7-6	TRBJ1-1	CASSRQVNTEAFF
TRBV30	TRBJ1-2	CAWSGGYTNYGYTF
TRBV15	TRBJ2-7	CATSRDGGDLSYEQYF
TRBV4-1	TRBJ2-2	CASRRLAGGDTGELFF
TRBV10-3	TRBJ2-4	CAISAPPGLGAKNIQYF
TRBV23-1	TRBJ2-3	CASSQSGDRITDTQYF
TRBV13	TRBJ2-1	CASSLGAGTSGRDEQFF
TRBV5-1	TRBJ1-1	CASSISGTGTEAFF
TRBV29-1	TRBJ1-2	CSVEALGAYGYTF
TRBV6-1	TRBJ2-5	CASSERVGRGETQYF
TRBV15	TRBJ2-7	CATSRETRGLYEQYF
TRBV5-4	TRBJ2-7	CASSLTGPGEQYF
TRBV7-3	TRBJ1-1	CASSPKHGQGRTEAFF
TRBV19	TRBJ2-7	CASSILSARPYEQYF
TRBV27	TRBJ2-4	CASSLYGSPSNIQYF